Presented here are 21 T cell receptor beta chains from one specimen sequenced in a study of esophageal squamous cell carcinoma under preoperative chemotherapy. TCRdb re-derived calls from the PCR reads in MiXCR, one entry per CDR3 protein. The sample has 15,000 to 20,000 distinct CDR3 sequences, 40% to 55% seen once. Stated time point: after preoperative PTX-NDP chemotherapy. This sample was taken from a patient given preoperative chemotherapy. The receptors shown here come from a human donor with esophageal squamous cell carcinoma. The donor label of this sample is uncertain.

This clonotype has a count of ten or more. The V call is TRBV27, the J call TRBJ2-7, with D perhaps assigned TRBD1 or TRBD2 (6 bases each). With 5 bases removed from V and 3 bases from J, the gap between germline ends came to 26 bases. The CDR3 extends over 18 amino acids. Per germline, CDR1 MNHEY and CDR2 SMNVEV (reference sequence). The DNA for the CDR3 is TGTGCCAGCAGTCTCGGACATATAGGTTCGGGGGCGTTCTACGAGCAGTACTTC. The encoded protein is CASSLGHIGSGAFYEQYF.

The J gene is TRBJ2-1, the V gene TRBV5-1, with D hard to call. Looked up from germline, CDR1 is SGHRS and CDR2 is YFSETQ. The CDR3 runs 14 residues. Trimming left V 3 bases short and J 5 bases short, with 12 bases between. DNA for the CDR3: TGCGCCAGCAGCTCCGGTGACGCCAACAATGAGCAGTTCTTC. Translated: CASSSGDANNEQFF. The full variable domain, rest sourced from reference TRBV5-1 and TRBJ2-1, is KAGVTQTPRYLIKTRGQQVTLSCSPISGHRSVSWYQQTPGQGLQFLFEYFSETQRNKGNFPGRFSGRQFSNSRSEMNVSTLELGDSALYLCASSSGDANNEQFFGPGTRLTVL.

J is TRBJ2-5 and V is TRBV7-6; D may be TRBD1 (6 bases). The J call may not be correct, given that the DNA end is closer to TRBJ2-7. The CDR3 runs to 14 residues. Germline CDR1 is SGHVS and CDR2 is FNYEAQ. The CDR3 region has the DNA TGTGCCAGCAGCCCAGGGACAATTTCCTACGAGCAGTACTTC. Translation: CASSPGTISYEQYF.

This clonotype was detected only a few times. DNA of the CDR3: TGTGCCAGCACCTACGAGAGGGGGCTAGGGACAGATACGCAGTATTTT. This sequence encodes CASTYERGLGTDTQYF. The chain carries TRBV6-1 and TRBJ2-3, with 7 bases identical to TRBD1. The CDR3 runs to 16 residues. Germline trimming cut 7 bases from V and 3 bases from J; bases unmatched to any gene: 13. Germline-derived CDR1 and CDR2 are MNHNS and SASEGT.

A remark on this clonotype: At one end, the junction sequence differs from germline, possibly due to a read error. V is TRBV7-2 and J is TRBJ2-4; 9 nucleotides agree with TRBD1. The germline gives CDR1 SGHTA, CDR2 FQGNSA. This CDR3 spans 16 amino acids. The CDR3 DNA reads as TGTGCCAGCAGCGCACGACAGGGGGGGAGCACAAATACTCAGTACTTT. It codes for CASSARQGGSTNTQYF.

The sample holds many counts of this clonotype. The chain uses TRBV7-2 and TRBJ1-4; a possible D gene is TRBD1 (6 bases). Trimming took off 1 base at V and 8 bases at J, with 11 bases between the two ends. The CDR3 runs 14 residues. Germline V gene data show CDR1 as SGHTA and CDR2 as FQGNSA. CDR3 DNA: TGTGCCAGCAGCTTAGGAGGGACAAGGGAAAAACTGTTTTTT. Protein: CASSLGGTREKLFF.

The genes are TRBV6-1 and TRBJ2-1; 8 nucleotides agree with TRBD2. The ends lost 8 bases at V and 5 bases at J; junction bases unmatched: 14. The germline gives CDR1 MNHNS, CDR2 SASEGT. The CDR3 length is 16 residues. CDR3 bases: TGTGCCAGCTCTCCGGGGGGGAGCGGGAGTAACAATGAGCAGTTCTTC. This translates into CASSPGGSGSNNEQFF.

This rearrangement joins TRBV7-2 to TRBJ2-3; 9 nucleotides line up with TRBD1. The J call is doubtful: the DNA matches TRBJ2-7 better. CDR3 size: 17 residues. Germline V gene sequence: CDR1 SGHTA, CDR2 FQGNSA. This chain's CDR3 is CASSFDGAGTGNNEQYF. DNA for the CDR3: TGTGCCAGCAGCTTTGATGGAGCCGGGACAGGGAATAATGAGCAGTACTTC.

This chain uses TRBV7-7 with TRBJ2-1, with no clear D. Gene TRBJ2-5 matches the end of the DNA better, so the J call may be wrong. CDR3 length: 13 amino acids. Germline V gene data show CDR1 as SSHAT and CDR2 as FNYEAQ (reference sequence). This CDR3 is CASSLTIPETQYF. CDR3 coding DNA: TGTGCCAGCAGCTTAACCATCCCAGAGACCCAGTACTTC.

This clonotype was observed many times. The genes are TRBV7-2 and TRBJ1-2; perhaps TRBD1 as D (5 bases). This CDR3 region has 14 residues. Germline CDR1 and CDR2: SGHTA and FQGNSA. The ends were cut back, 9 bases at V and 7 bases at J, with 21 bases in the middle. This CDR3 reads CASLWTGAGGGYTF. In DNA form, the CDR3 reads TGTGCCAGTCTTTGGACGGGTGCCGGGGGTGGCTACACCTTC.

V is TRBV27 and J is TRBJ2-1, with 7 bases lining up with TRBD2. Germline V lookup: CDR1 MNHEY, CDR2 SMNVEV (reference sequence). Unmatched junction bases numbered 6, after V lost 7 bases and J lost 6 bases. This CDR3 is 13 amino acids long. CDR3 DNA sequence: TGTGCCAGCAAGCGGGGACGGAGCAATGAGCAGTTCTTC. Protein product: CASKRGRSNEQFF.

This clonotype has just one count. V and J are TRBV12-3 or TRBV12-4 and TRBJ2-5; D not resolved. Deletions cut 6 bases from V and 11 bases from J, with 16 bases between. This CDR3 is built from 12 residues. This chain's CDR3 is CASRYRAETQYF. Written as DNA, the CDR3 is TGTGCCAGCAGATACCGGGCAGAAACTCAGTACTTC.

As concerns this clonotype: Here the CDR3 omits its conserved ending phenylalanine or tryptophan, so a read error is the likely source. The DNA is left out, because the CDR3 cannot be placed on it with certainty; the CDR3 is given as TCRdb lists it. J is TRBJ2-5 and V is TRBV12-3 or TRBV12-4; whether TRBD2, the table's D call, matches the DNA was not checked. The CDR3 spans 15 amino acids, including both terminal residues. CDR3 sequence reads: CASGTGGRGPKTRYL.

The V and J genes are TRBV7-2 and TRBJ2-3; D is possibly TRBD1 or TRBD2 (7 bases each). V gave up 6 bases and J gave up 9 bases, with 25 bases separating them. Looked up from germline, CDR1 is SGHTA and CDR2 is FQGNSA. CDR3 length: 16 amino acids. The CDR3 DNA follows: TGTGCCAGCAGGGCGCGAGGGGGCGGGGGCCAAGAGACGCAGTATTTT. Amino acids: CASRARGGGGQETQYF.

V is TRBV28 and J is TRBJ2-5; D is unclear. The last part of the DNA fits TRBJ2-1 better; the J call may be wrong. The germline CDR1 and CDR2 sequences are MDHEN and SYDVKM. The CDR3 covers 12 residues. CDR3 bases: TGTGCCAGCACGGACGGCGGCTACGAGCAGTTCTTC. It specifies CASTDGGYEQFF.

This clonotype was found a few times. This sequence joins TRBV5-6 and TRBJ2-7; D is unresolved. V gave up 0 bases and J gave up 3 bases, with 4 bases separating them. This CDR3 comprises 12 residues. Germline loops: CDR1 SGHDT, CDR2 YYEEEE. The CDR3 nucleotides are TGTGCCAGCAGCTTGGGTTTCTACGAGCAGTACTTC. The encoded protein is CASSLGFYEQYF.

Only a few counts were recorded for this clonotype. The chain couples TRBV7-6 to TRBJ2-5; a weak D match, TRBD1 (7 bases). V lost 5 bases, J lost 11 bases, and 18 bases lay in between. Germline V gives CDR1 SGHVS, CDR2 FNYEAQ. The CDR3 extends over 13 amino acids. The CDR3 sequence: CASSTRQGREQYF. The CDR3, as DNA: TGTGCCAGCAGCACAAGACAGGGACGGGAGCAGTACTTC.

As DNA, the CDR3 is TGTGCCAGCAGCTACGACTCATCCGGGGAGCTGTTTTTT. Translating it yields CASSYDSSGELFF. V gene TRBV7-3 combines with J gene TRBJ2-2; D is ambiguous. Germline CDR1 and CDR2: SGHTA and FQGTGA. V was shortened by 4 bases and J by 6 bases, with 9 bases between the two germline ends. The CDR3 totals 13 residues.

This clonotype is categorized as medium-sized (0.01 to 0.1%). The chain links TRBV7-2 to TRBJ2-4, with D possibly being TRBD2 (6 bases). Germline CDR1 reads SGHTA; CDR2 reads FQGNSA. The CDR3 is 19 residues long. Deletions cut 5 bases from V and 0 bases from J, with 23 bases between. CDR3 protein: CASSQVSRGAKLAKNIQYF. As DNA, the CDR3 is TGTGCCAGCAGCCAAGTCAGTCGCGGGGCCAAACTAGCCAAAAACATTCAGTACTTC.

This clonotype is medium-sized within its sample. The rearrangement links TRBV27 to TRBJ2-6; a weak D match, TRBD2 (6 bases). V was pared by 2 bases and J by 4 bases, with 9 bases between. Germline assignment: CDR1 MNHEY and CDR2 SMNVEV (reference sequence). The CDR3 extends over 15 amino acids. In nucleotides, the CDR3 is TGTGCCAGCAGTTTAGGAGGGTACGGGGCCAACGTCCTGACTTTC. Encoded protein: CASSLGGYGANVLTF.

As to this clonotype: At one end, the junction sequence differs from germline, possibly due to a read error. Written as DNA, the CDR3 is TGCGCGAGGATCGGCGGGTGTGGCACAGATACGCAGTATTTC. This gives the protein CARIGGCGTDTQYF. This chain connects TRBV10-2 to TRBJ2-3; perhaps TRBD2 as D (5 bases). The length of the CDR3 is 14 residues. The germline V gene encodes CDR1 WSHSY and CDR2 SAAADI.